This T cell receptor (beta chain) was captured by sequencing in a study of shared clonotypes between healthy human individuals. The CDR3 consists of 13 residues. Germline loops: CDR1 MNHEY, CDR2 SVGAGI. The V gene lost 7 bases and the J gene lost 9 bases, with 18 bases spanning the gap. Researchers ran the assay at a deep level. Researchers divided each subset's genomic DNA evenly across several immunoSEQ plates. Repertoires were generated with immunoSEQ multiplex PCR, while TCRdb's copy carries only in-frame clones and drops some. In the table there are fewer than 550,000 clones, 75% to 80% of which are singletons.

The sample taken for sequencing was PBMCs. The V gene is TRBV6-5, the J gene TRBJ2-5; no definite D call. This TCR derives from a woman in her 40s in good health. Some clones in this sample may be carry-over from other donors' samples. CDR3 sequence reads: CASTMPGRDAQYF. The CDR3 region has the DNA TGTGCCAGCACCATGCCTGGAAGGGATGCCCAGTACTTC.